This T cell receptor (beta chain) is drawn from a study of shared clonotypes between healthy human individuals. The DNA input per sorted-subset replicate PCR was 200 ng, corresponding to 25,000 to 30,000 T cell genomes. TCRdb's table, derived via immunoSEQ multiplex PCR, lists solely in-frame clones and lacks some. Seen here are about 2.1 million clones, around 95% observed once, and the top ten hold under 2%. This clone was seen a single time. Terminally differentiated effector memory CD45RA+ cells were excluded from the naive CD8 cells, which were CD45RO-negative and positively selected for CCR7. The sequenced material came from naive CD8+ T cells from PBMCs. The sequence was obtained from a man in his late teens or twenties in good health. Some clones in this sample may be carry-over from other donors' samples.

The chain's CDR3 is CASSVLLAGGTYEQYF. The CDR3 DNA reads TGTGCCAGCAGTGTCCTCCTAGCGGGAGGTACCTACGAGCAGTACTTC. The J gene is TRBJ2-7, the V gene TRBV27; 11 nucleotides match TRBD2. Trimming at V came to 5 bases and at J to 2 bases, leaving 8 bases not matched to a gene. This CDR3 region has 16 residues. CDR1 is MNHEY and CDR2 is SMNVEV in the germline V gene (reference sequence).